This passage covers 24 T cell receptor beta chains from one sample sequenced in a study of cytomegalovirus exposure and HLA in healthy donors. The PCR was carried out with 60 Vbeta primers and 13 Jbeta primers. The assay was immunoSEQ multiplex PCR, and TCRdb's table has in-frame clones only and misses some. The profile shows 95,000 to 150,000 clones, around 69% of them singletons. Sample: PBMCs. The receptors come from a woman aged 40 to 55 in good health and CMV-seropositive.

The rearrangement joins TRBV5-4 to TRBJ2-6; TRBD1 matches at 9 bases. V trimming: 5 bases; J trimming: 0 bases; junction bases outside the gene matches: 15. The CDR3 runs to 20 residues. Germline V gene lookup returns CDR1 SGHNT and CDR2 YYREEE (reference sequence). The DNA for the CDR3 is TGTGCCAGCAGACCCACAGGGGGCAGCTTCGAAAGCTCTGGGGCCAACGTCCTGACTTTC. Protein: CASRPTGGSFESSGANVLTF.

V is TRBV6-1 and J is TRBJ2-3; 8 nucleotides match TRBD1. CDR3 length equals 15 residues. The germline V gene has CDR1 MNHNS and CDR2 SASEGT. With V trimmed by 5 bases and J by 4 bases, 8 bases remained unmatched. CDR3 DNA: TGTGCCAGCAGTCGACAGGGGTTGTTGGCAGATACGCAGTATTTT. Residues: CASSRQGLLADTQYF.

CDR3 nucleotide sequence: TGTGCCAGCAGTTTGGGAGGGCTTAACACTGAAGCTTTCTTT. As protein: CASSLGGLNTEAFF. This rearrangement joins TRBV28 to TRBJ1-1; D uncertain. This CDR3 is built from 14 residues. Germline CDR1 MDHEN, CDR2 SYDVKM. Trimming removed 3 bases at V and 2 bases at J, with 10 bases between.

The chain joins TRBV27 to TRBJ1-1, with 8 bases identical to TRBD1. Germline lookup yields CDR1 MNHEY and CDR2 SMNVEV (reference sequence). CDR3 length: 16 amino acids. V lost 5 bases, J lost 3 bases, and 11 bases stayed unmatched. The CDR3 DNA is TGTGCCAGCAGTCCAATGGCAGGGGGCCGGGACACTGAAGCTTTCTTT. As protein: CASSPMAGGRDTEAFF.

V usage is TRBV5-1 and J usage is TRBJ2-1; 9 bases fit TRBD2. Germline lookup yields CDR1 SGHRS and CDR2 YFSETQ. The CDR3 has 15 amino acids. V dropped 5 bases and J dropped 3; count of bases not matched to a gene: 6. The CDR3 coding sequence is TGCGCCAGCAGACTAGCGGGTGTAGTCTACAATGAGCAGTTCTTC. The encoded protein is CASRLAGVVYNEQFF.

This chain connects TRBV6-5 to TRBJ1-1; weak D call: TRBD1 (6 bases). Germline V gene lookup returns CDR1 MNHEY and CDR2 SVGAGI. V gave up 5 bases and J gave up 10 bases, with 20 bases separating them. The length of the CDR3 is 14 residues. The CDR3 reads CASSPDSAVPVAFF. CDR3 nucleotides: TGTGCCAGCAGTCCGGACAGTGCGGTCCCTGTAGCTTTCTTT.

The chain's CDR3 is CASSYDSTGVGELFF. CDR3 DNA sequence: TGTGCCAGCAGTTACGATTCGACGGGAGTAGGGGAGCTGTTTTTT. V and J are TRBV6-6 and TRBJ2-2; D possibly corresponds to TRBD2 (6 bases). Trimming cost V 2 bases and J 8 bases, with 15 bases left between them. The CDR3 runs to 15 residues. Germline loops: CDR1 MNHNY, CDR2 SVGAGI (reference sequence).

A few counts support this clone. The chain employs TRBV6-6 and TRBJ1-1, with unresolved D. The germline V and J ends were trimmed by 0 bases and 0 bases, with 8 bases remaining between them. The germline V gene encodes CDR1 MNHNY and CDR2 SVGAGI (reference sequence). The CDR3 loop spans 15 amino acids. As DNA, the CDR3 is TGTGCCAGCAGTTACTCACACACGCTGAACACTGAAGCTTTCTTT. Protein product: CASSYSHTLNTEAFF.

Only a few counts were recorded for this clone. The genes are TRBV6-1 and TRBJ1-2, with D uncertain. CDR3 length: 12 residues. Germline CDR1 MNHNS, CDR2 SASEGT. V dropped 9 bases and J dropped 2 bases, with 10 bases sitting between them. The CDR3 DNA follows: TGTGCCAGTCAGGTTGGGAACTATGGCTACACCTTC. It encodes CASQVGNYGYTF.

The rearrangement links TRBV10-3 to TRBJ1-2; D ambiguous. Germline loops: CDR1 ENHRY, CDR2 SYGVKD. Between the trimmed V and J ends, which lost 0 bases and 6 bases, there was a span of 8 bases. This CDR3 has 13 amino acids. This chain's CDR3 is CAISESGRDGYTF. The CDR3 region has the DNA TGTGCCATCAGTGAGTCAGGGAGGGATGGCTACACCTTC.

The chain recombines TRBV18 with TRBJ2-5, with 9 bases that match TRBD1. The junction had 5 bases not matched to a gene; V was cut back by 5 bases and J by 1 base. The CDR3 consists of 15 residues. CDR1 is KGHSH and CDR2 is LQKENI in the germline V gene. CDR3 protein: CASSGQGTLQETQYF. The CDR3 DNA reads as TGTGCCAGCTCAGGACAGGGGACCCTCCAAGAGACCCAGTACTTC. The full variable domain, in which reference TRBV18 and TRBJ2-5 provide the parts outside the CDR3, is NAGVMQNPRHLVRRRGQEARLRCSPMKGHSHVYWYRQLPEEGLKFMVYLQKENIIDESGMPKERFSAEFPKEGPSILRIQQVVRGDSAAYFCASSGQGTLQETQYFGPGTRLLVL.

This clone was counted between two and nine times. The rearrangement uses TRBV28 and TRBJ1-5; no clear D gene. The ends were cut back, 2 bases at V and 3 bases at J, with 8 bases in the middle. Germline V gene sequence: CDR1 MDHEN, CDR2 SYDVKM. This CDR3 contains 14 residues. CDR3 nucleotide sequence: TGTGCCAGCAGTTTACCGGTAATCAATCAGCCCCAGCATTTT. Encoded protein: CASSLPVINQPQHF. The full variable domain, rest sourced from reference TRBV28 and TRBJ1-5, is DVKVTQSSRYLVKRTGEKVFLECVQDMDHENMFWYRQDPGLGLRLIYFSYDVKMKEKGDIPEGYSVSREKKERFSLILESASTNQTSMYLCASSLPVINQPQHFGDGTRLSIL.

The rearrangement links TRBV11-2 to TRBJ1-1; TRBD1 aligns across 8 bases. The J segment lost 4 bases and the V segment lost 2 bases, leaving 3 bases of the junction unmatched. The germline gives CDR1 SGHAT, CDR2 FQNNGV. This CDR3 contains 14 residues. The CDR3 loop is CASSLRTGGTEAFF. CDR3 nucleotide sequence: TGTGCCAGCAGCTTACGTACAGGGGGCACTGAAGCTTTCTTT.

The chain combines TRBV15 with TRBJ2-7; D gene unclear. Trimming cost V 0 bases and J 2 bases, with 5 bases left between them. Germline V gives CDR1 LNHNV, CDR2 YYDKDF (reference sequence). The length of the CDR3 is 13 residues. CDR3 DNA sequence: TGTGCCACCAGCAGAGATCCAGCCTACGAGCAGTACTTC. This codes for CATSRDPAYEQYF.

This clone was counted a few times. The junction shows a germline mismatch at one end, possibly a read error. The rearrangement uses TRBV7-7 and TRBJ2-5, with TRBD2 as a possible D gene (6 bases). The germline V gene encodes CDR1 SSHAT and CDR2 FNYEAQ (reference sequence). This CDR3 is 13 amino acids long. The CDR3 DNA sequence: TGTGCTAGCAGCTGGACTAACCAAGAGACCCAGTACTTC. It codes for CASSWTNQETQYF.

The sample holds one count of this clone. V gene TRBV10-3 combines with J gene TRBJ2-7; a possible D gene is TRBD1 (6 bases). Germline lookup yields CDR1 ENHRY and CDR2 SYGVKD. The V end lost 4 bases, the J end lost 2 bases, and 9 bases lay between the germline ends. The CDR3 is 13 amino acids. The CDR3, as DNA: TGTGCCATCAGTGGGACAGATACCTACGAGCAGTACTTC. Its protein is CAISGTDTYEQYF.

J is TRBJ1-6 and V is TRBV7-4, with D possibly matching TRBD1 (5 bases). This CDR3 spans 16 amino acids. Looked up from germline, CDR1 is SGHVT and CDR2 is SQSDAQ. V dropped 3 bases and J dropped 10 bases, with 19 bases sitting between them. CDR3 coding DNA: TGTGCCAGCAGCTTTGGACCCGACAGACTCCTATCACCCCTCCACTTT. Its translation is CASSFGPDRLLSPLHF.

V usage is TRBV29-1 and J usage is TRBJ1-2; 8 positions agree with TRBD1. Germline-derived CDR1 and CDR2 are SQVTM and ANQGSEA. This CDR3 region has 13 residues. V lost 4 bases and J lost 4; bases outside the gene matches: 5. The CDR3 bases are TGCAGCGTTGGAAAGGGACAGGTCTATGGCTACACCTTC. It codes for CSVGKGQVYGYTF.

The chain carries TRBV5-6 and TRBJ2-5; 8 nucleotides line up with TRBD2. Germline lookup yields CDR1 SGHDT and CDR2 YYEEEE. The CDR3 extends over 16 amino acids. Unmatched junction bases numbered 10, after V lost 2 bases and J lost 4 bases. The CDR3 sequence is CASSLLLAVGRETQYF. CDR3 DNA sequence: TGTGCCAGCAGCTTATTACTAGCGGTAGGACGAGAGACCCAGTACTTC. Filled out from reference TRBV5-6 and TRBJ2-5, the complete variable domain reads DAGVTQSPTHLIKTRGQQVTLRCSPKSGHDTVSWYQQALGQGPQFIFQYYEEEERQRGNFPDRFSGHQFPNYSSELNVNALLLGDSALYLCASSLLLAVGRETQYFGPGTRLLVL.

The chain joins TRBV7-9 to TRBJ2-2, with D possibly matching TRBD1 (5 bases). The CDR3 contains 16 residues. Trimming cost V 0 bases and J 1 base, with 9 bases left between them. CDR1 SEHNR and CDR2 FQNEAQ come from the germline V gene (reference sequence). CDR3: CASSLAETGNTGELFF. The CDR3 region has the DNA TGTGCCAGCAGCTTAGCAGAAACAGGGAACACCGGGGAGCTGTTTTTT.

V gene TRBV11-2 combines with J gene TRBJ1-1; D is ambiguous. Deletions cut 5 bases from V and 3 bases from J, with 10 bases between. The germline gives CDR1 SGHAT, CDR2 FQNNGV. The CDR3 spans 13 residues. Written as DNA, the CDR3 is TGTGCCAGCAGCCTTAACCGCGACACTGAAGCTTTCTTT. Residues: CASSLNRDTEAFF. Based on the CDR3 plus reference TRBV11-2 and TRBJ1-1, the full variable domain is EAGVAQSPRYKIIEKRQSVAFWCNPISGHATLYWYQQILGQGPKLLIQFQNNGVVDDSQLPKDRFSAERLKGVDSTLKIQPAKLEDSAVYLCASSLNRDTEAFFGQGTRLTVV.

The J gene is TRBJ1-2, the V gene TRBV11-2, with D tentatively TRBD1 (6 bases). Germline CDR1 and CDR2: SGHAT and FQNNGV. CDR3 length: 14 residues. The V and J ends lost 2 bases and 8 bases respectively, with 15 bases between them. The CDR3 protein is CASSLKGDRLGYTF. In DNA form, the CDR3 reads TGTGCCAGCAGCTTAAAGGGAGACAGGCTAGGCTACACCTTC. Based on the CDR3 plus reference TRBV11-2 and TRBJ1-2, the full variable domain is EAGVAQSPRYKIIEKRQSVAFWCNPISGHATLYWYQQILGQGPKLLIQFQNNGVVDDSQLPKDRFSAERLKGVDSTLKIQPAKLEDSAVYLCASSLKGDRLGYTFGSGTRLTVV.

This clone was found a few times. The rearrangement joins TRBV10-1 to TRBJ1-4; D is unresolved. The CDR3 is 15 amino acids. V dropped 2 bases and J dropped 8 bases, with 15 bases sitting between them. Per germline, CDR1 WNHNN and CDR2 SYGVQD (reference sequence). In DNA, the CDR3 is TGCGCCAGCAGTGAGAAGGGTGGAGGGCGGGAAAAACTGTTTTTT. Translated, it gives CASSEKGGGREKLFF.

The rearrangement joins TRBV10-3 to TRBJ2-1, with D maybe TRBD1 (6 bases). Trimming pared 0 bases from V and 14 bases from J, leaving 11 bases between. CDR1 is ENHRY and CDR2 is SYGVKD in the germline V gene. The CDR3 runs to 12 residues. The CDR3 sequence: CAISESQGLEFF. CDR3 DNA sequence: TGTGCCATCAGTGAGTCTCAGGGGCTCGAGTTCTTC.